The entry below gives a single T cell receptor beta chain sequence along with its context. Its antigen is still unknown. These data are taken from a study of shared clonotypes between healthy human individuals. Overall study results and limits: Only blood was sampled; tissue repertoires likely differ. As a rule, naive subsets had a larger estimated richness than memory subsets.

CD4+ cell separation produced CD45RA+ naive and CD45RA-negative memory subsets. The assay was carried out at the deep level. Only in-frame clones appear in the TCRdb table, and some are missing; sequencing was by immunoSEQ multiplex PCR. In the table there are approximately 2,000,000 clones, around 90% of which are singletons. The ends lost 0 bases at V and 3 bases at J; junction bases unmatched: 7. The CDR3 is made up of 17 amino acids. Germline V gene sequence: CDR1 SGHRS, CDR2 YFSETQ. V and J are TRBV5-1 and TRBJ1-4, with 8 bases matching TRBD1. The sequenced material came from naive CD4+ T cells from PBMCs. Specified subset: CD45RA+ positively selected. The sequence came from a man aged 18 to 29 in good health. Some clones in this sample may be carry-over from other donors' samples. CDR3 loop: CASSLATSTGANEKLFF. The CDR3, as DNA: TGCGCCAGCAGCTTGGCAACCTCGACAGGGGCTAATGAAAAACTGTTTTTT.